These T cell receptor beta chains were read from a single sample in a study of PD-L1 blockade in urothelial cancer. Some clones are missing from TCRdb's copy, which holds only in-frame ones; the method was immunoSEQ multiplex PCR. The repertoire holds 60,000 to 65,000 clones, with under 90% as singletons. The specimen was PBMCs, collected around atezolizumab (anti-PD-L1) treatment. The receptors shown here come from a man in his 70s with urothelial cancer. The CDR3 runs from the conserved cysteine through the conserved F or W. A D gene is named only where the DNA matches it firmly. Rows give clone size only sometimes, using once, few, many, or a class for an expanded clone.

d_call,clone_size,v_call,j_call,cdr3_aa,cdr3_nt
TRBD1,.,TRBV7-2,TRBJ1-2,CASSADREPYYNYGYTF,TGTGCCAGCAGCGCGGACAGGGAGCCCTACTATAACTATGGCTACACCTTC
.,.,TRBV7-9,TRBJ1-5,CASSLGRSNQPQHF,TGTGCCAGCAGCTTAGGCAGATCTAATCAGCCCCAGCATTTT
TRBD2,.,TRBV27,TRBJ2-5,CASKIAGSETQYF,TGTGCCAGCAAGATAGCGGGGTCAGAGACCCAGTACTTC
TRBD1,.,TRBV6-5,TRBJ2-1,CASSRTRGPYNEQFF,TGTGCCAGCAGTCGAACGAGGGGGCCCTACAATGAGCAGTTCTTC
TRBD2,.,TRBV25-1,TRBJ2-1,CASIGTTDGNEQFF,TGTGCCAGCATCGGGACTACCGACGGCAATGAGCAGTTCTTC
.,.,TRBV4-2,TRBJ2-2,CASSQEISGDTGELFF,TGTGCCAGCAGCCAAGAGATCTCAGGGGACACCGGGGAGCTGTTTTTT
TRBD1,.,TRBV7-9,TRBJ2-3,CASSLMPGQGPDTQYF,TGTGCCAGCAGCTTAATGCCGGGACAGGGACCAGATACGCAGTATTTT
TRBD2,.,TRBV6-4,TRBJ2-3,CASSDTPGGATDTQYF,TGTGCCAGCAGTGACACCCCCGGGGGGGCAACAGATACGCAGTATTTT
TRBD2,.,TRBV30,TRBJ2-1,CALLAAAYNEQFF,TGTGCCCTTCTAGCGGCAGCCTACAATGAGCAGTTCTTC
TRBD2,.,TRBV30,TRBJ2-1,CAWTNSGRAGEQFF,TGTGCCTGGACAAATAGCGGGAGGGCCGGTGAGCAGTTCTTC
TRBD2,once,TRBV5-1,TRBJ2-2,CASSPGLVDTGELFF,TGCGCCAGCAGCCCTGGACTAGTCGACACCGGGGAGCTGTTTTTT
.,.,TRBV6-1,TRBJ1-1,CASSRDYKNTEAFF,TGTGCCAGCAGTAGGGACTACAAGAACACTGAAGCTTTCTTT
.,few,TRBV14,TRBJ2-7,CASSQFLDTRSEQYF,TGTGCCAGCAGCCAATTCTTAGACACGCGTAGCGAGCAGTACTTC
.,.,TRBV5-1,TRBJ2-7,CASSLEGVSYEQYF,TGCGCCAGCAGCTTGGAGGGGGTTAGCTACGAGCAGTACTTC
.,.,TRBV6-1,TRBJ2-5,CASSASGAETQYF,TGTGCCAGCAGTGCCTCTGGAGCGGAGACCCAGTACTTC